This T cell receptor beta chain was recovered during a study of early T cells in non-severe SARS-CoV-2 infection. About the research overall: Sequencing of unsorted whole blood was done on bulk RNA, leaving chains unpaired.

This clonotype was seen ten or more times. Its antigen is not identified. Study findings and constraints: Using VDJdb, the matching emphasized anti-spike CD8 responses while missing private and CD4 specificities.

Trimming shortened V by 7 bases and J by 5 bases, and 12 bases separated the two germline ends. CDR1 MDHEN and CDR2 SYDVKM come from the germline V gene. The CDR3 is made up of 12 amino acids. The protocol attached unique molecular identifiers to individual cDNA molecules. One entry per CDR3 protein, called by TCRdb with MiXCR from the 5' RACE reads. This repertoire shows approximately 50,000 distinct CDR3 sequences, approximately 7.6% found once; its top ten account for roughly 6.2%. The origin of this receptor is an adult who was a healthcare worker with PCR-confirmed SARS-CoV-2 infection or an uninfected control (not recorded which). Sequenced: whole blood. V gene TRBV28 combines with J gene TRBJ2-7; D perhaps matches TRBD1 (6 bases). The CDR3 DNA reads as TGTGCCAGCACCTCGGACAGAAACGAGCAGTACTTC. Translated, it gives CASTSDRNEQYF.